This T cell receptor (beta chain) was recorded in a study of shared clonotypes between healthy human individuals. This clone has a count of ten or more. The same CDR3 can be traced to other DNA sequences in this sample. It was 300 to 350 ng DNA, about 30,000 T cell genomes, that went into each replicate PCR of unsorted PBMC. The assay was immunoSEQ multiplex PCR, and TCRdb's table has in-frame clones only and misses some. The sample holds some 530,000 clones, around 73% seen once. Unsorted samples, those not sorted, used 84 million or so PBMCs for genomic DNA. This CDR3 is 13 amino acids long. V lost 0 bases, J lost 4 bases, and 9 bases lay in between. Looked up from germline, CDR1 is GTSNPN and CDR2 is SVGIG (reference sequence).

The sequencing input was PBMCs. V usage is TRBV30 and J usage is TRBJ1-2; D not certain. The sequence derives from a woman aged 40 to 55 in good health. Some clones in this sample may be carry-over from other donors' samples. The CDR3 here is CAWSVTRLYGYTF. The CDR3 coding sequence is TGTGCCTGGAGTGTAACCCGACTCTATGGCTACACCTTC.